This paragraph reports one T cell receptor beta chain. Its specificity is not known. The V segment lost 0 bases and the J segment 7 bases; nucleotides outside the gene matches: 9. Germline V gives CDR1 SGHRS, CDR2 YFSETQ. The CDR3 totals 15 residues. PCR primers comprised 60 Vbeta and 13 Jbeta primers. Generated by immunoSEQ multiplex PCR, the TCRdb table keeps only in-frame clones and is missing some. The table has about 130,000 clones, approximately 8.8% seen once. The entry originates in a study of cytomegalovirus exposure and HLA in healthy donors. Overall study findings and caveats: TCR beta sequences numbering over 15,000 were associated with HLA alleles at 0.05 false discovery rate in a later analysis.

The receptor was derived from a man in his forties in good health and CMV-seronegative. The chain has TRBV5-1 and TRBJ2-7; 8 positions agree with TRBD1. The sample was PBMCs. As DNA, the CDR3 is TGCGCCAGCAGCTTGGGCCCGACAGGGGACGGGGAGCAGTACTTC. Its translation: CASSLGPTGDGEQYF.